Below, 29 T cell receptor beta chains from the same sample are listed, as sequenced in a study of vaccination and CD4 T cells after COVID-19. Cultured CD4+ T-cell DNA underwent Oncomine TCR Beta short-read sequencing. TCRdb re-called the PCR reads through MiXCR, storing one row per CDR3 protein. The table includes 12,000 to 15,000 distinct CDR3 sequences, around 70% detected once. The antigens these receptors bind are not known. The treatment is: roughly 10-day PBMC culture with coronavirus spike peptide pools or control peptides (ViraFEST assay). Material for sequencing was CD4+ T cells from blood, cultured in vitro. These receptors came from a human donor who had recovered from COVID-19.

This clonotype has only one observation. The V gene is TRBV6-2 or TRBV6-3, the J gene TRBJ2-2; D call uncertain. The CDR3 has 16 amino acids. Germline V gene sequence: CDR1 MNHEY, CDR2 SVGEGT. Trimming took 0 bases from V and 0 from J, leaving 8 bases between them. The CDR3 spells CASSYSGLANTGELFF. Written as DNA, the CDR3 is TGTGCCAGCAGTTACTCGGGTCTAGCGAACACCGGGGAGCTGTTTTTT.

The chain joins TRBV7-8 to TRBJ2-2, with D perhaps being TRBD1 or TRBD2 (6 bases each). The V end was cut by 3 bases, the J end by 4 bases, with 21 bases between. The CDR3 loop spans 18 amino acids. Germline assignment: CDR1 SGHVS and CDR2 FQNEAQ. CDR3 region: CASSLWRGVGLTTGELFF. In DNA, the CDR3 is TGTGCCAGCAGCTTGTGGAGGGGGGTAGGGCTGACCACCGGGGAGCTGTTTTTT.

The chain combines TRBV12-3 or TRBV12-4 with TRBJ1-2; D ambiguous. The V end was cut by 5 bases, the J end by 5 bases, with 12 bases between. There are 13 residues in the CDR3. For the CDR3, the DNA is TGTGCCAGCAGTCCATCGAATGCGTATGGCTACACCTTC. Protein sequence: CASSPSNAYGYTF.

The chain is built from TRBV7-2 and TRBJ1-2; 7 bases agree with TRBD1. Germline V gene lookup returns CDR1 SGHTA and CDR2 FQGNSA. V shed 5 bases and J 5 bases; nucleotides not matched to a gene: 8. The CDR3 covers 14 residues. The CDR3 region is CASSLKGANYGYTF. The CDR3 region has the DNA TGTGCCAGCAGCCTGAAGGGGGCAAATTATGGCTACACCTTC.

As DNA, the CDR3 is TGTGCCAGCGGTCAAACCTACGAGCAGTACTTC. Encoded protein: CASGQTYEQYF. The rearrangement uses TRBV2 and TRBJ2-7; D uncertain. From germline, CDR1 is SNHLY and CDR2 FYNNEI. The CDR3 totals 11 residues. V dropped 8 bases and J dropped 2 bases, with 7 bases sitting between them. The full variable domain, with the rest looked up from reference TRBV2 and TRBJ2-7, is EPEVTQTPSHQVTQMGQEVILRCVPISNHLYFYWYRQILGQKVEFLVSFYNNEISEKSEIFDDQFSVERPDGSNFTLKIRSTKLEDSAMYFCASGQTYEQYFGPGTRLTVT.

The J gene is TRBJ2-5, the V gene TRBV6-2 or TRBV6-3; D possibly corresponds to TRBD1 (6 bases). V was clipped by 2 bases and J by 2 bases, with 18 bases between them. There are 17 residues in the CDR3. Germline-derived CDR1 and CDR2 are MNHEY and SVGEGT. As DNA, the CDR3 is TGTGCCAGCAGTTACACCCTCAGGGGTCTCCCACAAGAGACCCAGTACTTC. Translated: CASSYTLRGLPQETQYF.

The gene calls are TRBV2 and TRBJ2-5; D unresolved. V lost 2 bases and J lost 0, with 4 bases in between. This CDR3 is built from 13 residues. Germline loops: CDR1 SNHLY, CDR2 FYNNEI. DNA of the CDR3: TGTGCCAGCAGTGAATACTACCAAGAGACCCAGTACTTC. Protein product: CASSEYYQETQYF.

This sequence joins TRBV7-2 and TRBJ2-1; D might be TRBD2 (6 bases). The CDR3 length is 12 residues. Germline values: CDR1 SGHTA, CDR2 FQGNSA. V lost 5 bases and J 15 bases, leaving 17 bases between the germline ends. CDR3 in amino acids: CASSPSGVPPFF. DNA of the CDR3: TGTGCCAGCAGCCCCTCGGGAGTACCCCCGTTCTTC.

CDR3 residues: CAWSTGIGTEAFF. For the CDR3, the DNA is TGTGCCTGGAGTACAGGGATAGGAACTGAAGCTTTCTTT. This chain links TRBV30 with TRBJ1-1; D perhaps matches TRBD1 (6 bases). The CDR3 has 13 residues. The V gene lost 2 bases and the J gene lost 5 bases, with 12 bases spanning the gap. Germline assignment: CDR1 GTSNPN and CDR2 SVGIG (reference sequence).

The rearrangement links TRBV30 to TRBJ2-7; tentatively, D is TRBD1 (5 bases). The CDR3 covers 15 residues. The germline CDR1 and CDR2 sequences are GTSNPN and SVGIG (reference sequence). Trimming pared 3 bases from V and 1 base from J, leaving 16 bases between. The CDR3 reads CAWRSEGVVSYEQYF. In nucleotides, the CDR3 is TGTGCCTGGAGGAGCGAAGGGGTGGTATCCTACGAGCAGTACTTC.

This sequence joins TRBV7-2 and TRBJ1-5; the match to TRBD1 covers 8 bases. The V gene's germline CDR1 is SGHTA and CDR2 FQGNSA. J was trimmed by 3 bases and V by 1 base; bases with no gene match: 5. This CDR3 spans 16 amino acids. CDR3 sequence (DNA): TGTGCCAGCAGCTTAGACGGGACAGGTCTCAATCAGCCCCAGCATTTT. It encodes CASSLDGTGLNQPQHF.

The V and J genes are TRBV24-1 and TRBJ2-5; no reliable D call. Trimming removed 6 bases from V and 0 bases from J, with 4 bases in between. The CDR3 totals 12 residues. The germline CDR1 and CDR2 sequences are KGHDR and SFDVKD. The CDR3 DNA sequence: TGTGCCACCAGTCCAAACCAAGAGACCCAGTACTTC. Amino acid sequence: CATSPNQETQYF.

V is TRBV11-2 and J is TRBJ1-1; D is unresolved. V lost 3 bases and J lost 0, with 11 bases in between. The germline V gene encodes CDR1 SGHAT and CDR2 FQNNGV. CDR3 length: 15 residues. CDR3 amino acids: CASSLTSTVNTEAFF. Written as DNA, the CDR3 is TGTGCCAGCAGCTTGACCTCGACGGTGAACACTGAAGCTTTCTTT.

V and J are TRBV7-9 and TRBJ2-2; 12 nucleotides line up with TRBD1. The CDR3 is 16 amino acids. CDR1 and CDR2 from the germline V gene are SEHNR and FQNEAQ (reference sequence). V lost 1 base, J lost 5 bases, and 2 bases stayed unmatched. DNA of the CDR3: TGTGCCAGCAGCTTAGTGGGACAGGGGGCGACCGGGGAGCTGTTTTTT. Translated: CASSLVGQGATGELFF.

The V and J genes are TRBV6-1 and TRBJ1-2, with unresolved D. The CDR3 has 15 amino acids. Trimming removed 5 bases at V and 0 bases at J, with 13 bases between. Germline V lookup: CDR1 MNHNS, CDR2 SASEGT. CDR3: CASSRADAANYGYTF. CDR3 DNA: TGTGCCAGCAGTAGAGCGGATGCAGCTAACTATGGCTACACCTTC.

This clonotype was recorded once. The genes are TRBV2 and TRBJ2-7; D is perhaps TRBD1 (6 bases). Germline CDR1 and CDR2: SNHLY and FYNNEI. Trimming shortened V by 4 bases and J by 0 bases, and 10 bases separated the two germline ends. This CDR3 is built from 14 residues. The CDR3 loop is CASSGRGSSYEQYF. CDR3 in DNA: TGTGCCAGCAGTGGCAGGGGTAGCTCCTACGAGCAGTACTTC.

The rearrangement joins TRBV6-1 to TRBJ1-4; TRBD1 matches at 9 bases. Germline values: CDR1 MNHNS, CDR2 SASEGT. This CDR3 spans 15 amino acids. The V gene end was trimmed by 5 bases and the J gene end by 3 bases; junction bases not matched to a gene: 4. The CDR3 is CASSNRGRPNEKLFF. In DNA, the CDR3 is TGTGCCAGCAGTAACAGGGGGCGGCCTAATGAAAAACTGTTTTTT.

This rearrangement joins TRBV24-1 to TRBJ2-2; D gene unclear. From germline, CDR1 is KGHDR and CDR2 SFDVKD. Trimming stripped 6 bases from V and 0 bases from J, with 10 bases between. The CDR3 length is 15 residues. The DNA for the CDR3 is TGTGCCACCAGTCGGCGGCAGGCGAACACCGGGGAGCTGTTTTTT. It is translated as CATSRRQANTGELFF.

V is TRBV20-1 and J is TRBJ2-5; the match to TRBD2 covers 8 bases. CDR1 is DFQATT, CDR2 SNEGSKA, per germline (reference sequence). V was clipped by 8 bases and J by 4 bases; unmatched bases: 12. The CDR3 has 14 amino acids. The chain's CDR3 is CSTVEREWRETQYF. CDR3 coding DNA: TGCAGTACCGTCGAGCGGGAGTGGAGAGAGACCCAGTACTTC.

The rearrangement joins TRBV7-3 to TRBJ1-1; D may be TRBD1 (6 bases). Deletions cut 2 bases from V and 0 bases from J, with 10 bases between. This CDR3 has 15 amino acids. Germline assignment: CDR1 SGHTA and CDR2 FQGTGA. CDR3 in amino acids: CASSLVRGVNTEAFF. As DNA, the CDR3 is TGTGCCAGCAGCTTAGTGAGGGGGGTGAACACTGAAGCTTTCTTT. The complete variable domain, with remaining parts taken from reference TRBV7-3 and TRBJ1-1, reads GAGVSQTPSNKVTEKGKYVELRCDPISGHTALYWYRQSLGQGPEFLIYFQGTGAADDSGLPNDRFFAVRPEGSVSTLKIQRTERGDSAVYLCASSLVRGVNTEAFFGQGTRLTVV.

The V gene is TRBV28, the J gene TRBJ1-6; no clear D gene. Germline CDR1 and CDR2: MDHEN and SYDVKM. V was cut by 2 bases and J by 2 bases, with 7 bases left in between. CDR3 length equals 15 residues. The CDR3 loop reads CASSLKVPYNSPLHF. In DNA, the CDR3 is TGTGCCAGCAGTTTAAAAGTTCCCTATAATTCACCCCTCCACTTT.

The chain combines TRBV6-5 with TRBJ1-5; D not resolved. The V and J ends lost 4 bases and 7 bases respectively, with 14 bases between them. The CDR3 is 14 residues long. Per the germline V gene, CDR1 is MNHEY and CDR2 is SVGAGI. In nucleotides, the CDR3 is TGTGCCAGCAGTTCGGACGTCTTAGGACAGCCCCAGCATTTT. This codes for CASSSDVLGQPQHF.

This chain connects TRBV20-1 to TRBJ1-4; D might be TRBD1 (5 bases). The CDR3 spans 13 residues. In germline, CDR1 is DFQATT, CDR2 SNEGSKA (reference sequence). The V end was cut by 5 bases, the J end by 7 bases, with 14 bases between. CDR3: CSAFGDPPEKLFF. For the CDR3, the DNA is TGCAGTGCTTTCGGGGACCCGCCTGAAAAACTGTTTTTT.

V usage is TRBV6-1 and J usage is TRBJ1-6; maybe TRBD1 (5 bases). The CDR3 totals 14 residues. Germline assignment: CDR1 MNHNS and CDR2 SASEGT. Trimming shortened V by 6 bases and J by 7 bases, and 13 bases separated the two germline ends. The CDR3 sequence: CASSRTSGNSPLHF. In nucleotides, the CDR3 is TGTGCCAGCAGCCGGACCTCAGGGAATTCACCCCTCCACTTT.

The chain uses TRBV2 and TRBJ2-6; 12 bases match TRBD2. The CDR3 is 18 residues long. J gave up 2 bases and V 5 bases, and 7 bases lay outside the gene matches. The germline CDR1 and CDR2 sequences are SNHLY and FYNNEI. This CDR3 reads CASSSLGLAGTGANVLTF. The CDR3 DNA reads TGTGCCAGCAGTTCCCTAGGACTAGCGGGGACTGGGGCCAACGTCCTGACTTTC.

V gene TRBV30 combines with J gene TRBJ1-5; D not certain. V was cut by 0 bases and J by 8 bases, with 17 bases left in between. CDR1 and CDR2 from the germline V gene are GTSNPN and SVGIG (reference sequence). This CDR3 is 15 amino acids long. Written as DNA, the CDR3 is TGTGCCTGGAGTGTAAGACCGAGCTATGGTAAGCCCCAGCATTTT. Protein sequence: CAWSVRPSYGKPQHF. The full variable domain, rest sourced from reference TRBV30 and TRBJ1-5, is SQTIHQWPATLVQPVGSPLSLECTVEGTSNPNLYWYRQAAGRGLQLLFYSVGIGQISSEVPQNLSASRPQDRQFILSSKKLLLSDSGFYLCAWSVRPSYGKPQHFGDGTRLSIL.

The chain uses TRBV7-2 and TRBJ2-7; 8 bases align to TRBD2. Germline CDR1 is SGHTA and CDR2 is FQGNSA. After removal of 5 bases from V and 8 bases from J, the junction contained 5 bases not matched to a gene. The CDR3 extends over 12 amino acids. CDR3: CASSPGGVQQYF. CDR3 nucleotides: TGTGCCAGCAGCCCGGGAGGGGTACAGCAGTACTTC.

CDR3 residues: CSAAGQIYEQYF. The CDR3 DNA sequence: TGCAGTGCCGCGGGACAGATCTACGAGCAGTACTTC. The gene calls are TRBV20-1 and TRBJ2-7; a weak D match, TRBD1 (7 bases). This CDR3 is 12 amino acids long. Germline V CDR1 and CDR2: DFQATT, SNEGSKA (reference sequence). With 6 bases removed from V and 3 bases from J, the gap between germline ends came to 12 bases.

This clonotype was counted only a few times. The DNA for the CDR3 is TGTGCCAGCTCACTCCAAGAGACCCAGTACTTC. Amino acids: CASSLQETQYF. The gene calls are TRBV18 and TRBJ2-5; unclear D gene. Germline V lookup: CDR1 KGHSH, CDR2 LQKENI. V was pared by 4 bases and J by 1 base, with 1 base between. CDR3 length: 11 amino acids.